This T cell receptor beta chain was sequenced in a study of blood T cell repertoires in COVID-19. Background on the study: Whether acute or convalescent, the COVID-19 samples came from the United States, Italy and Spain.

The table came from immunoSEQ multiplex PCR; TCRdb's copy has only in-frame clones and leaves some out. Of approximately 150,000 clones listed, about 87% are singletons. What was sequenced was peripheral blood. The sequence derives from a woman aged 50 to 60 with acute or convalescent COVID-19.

This chain's CDR3 is CASSPGGGSRYEQYF. CDR3 nucleotides: TGTGCCAGCAGCCCCGGGGGCGGGAGTCGCTACGAGCAGTACTTC. The chain carries TRBV7-3 and TRBJ2-7; D perhaps matches TRBD2 (7 bases). Trimming cost V 5 bases and J 3 bases, with 17 bases left between them. Germline CDR1 reads SGHTA; CDR2 reads FQGTGA. CDR3 length: 15 residues.